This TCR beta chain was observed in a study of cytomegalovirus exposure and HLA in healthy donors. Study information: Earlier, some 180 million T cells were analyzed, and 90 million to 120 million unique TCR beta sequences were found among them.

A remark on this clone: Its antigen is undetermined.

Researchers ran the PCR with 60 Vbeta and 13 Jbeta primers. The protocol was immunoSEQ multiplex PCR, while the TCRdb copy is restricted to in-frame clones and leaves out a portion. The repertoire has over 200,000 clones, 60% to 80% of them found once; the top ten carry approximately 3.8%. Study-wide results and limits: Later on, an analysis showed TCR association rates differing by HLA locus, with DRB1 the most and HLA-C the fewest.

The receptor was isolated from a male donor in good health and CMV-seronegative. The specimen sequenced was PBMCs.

The CDR3 loop is CASSWSGSETQYF. CDR3 nucleotide sequence: TGTGCCAGCAGTTGGTCAGGGTCGGAGACCCAGTACTTC. The V call is TRBV27, the J call TRBJ2-5; perhaps TRBD1 as D (5 bases). The V gene's germline CDR1 is MNHEY and CDR2 SMNVEV (reference sequence). The CDR3 consists of 13 residues. V lost 4 bases, J lost 5 bases, and 11 bases lay in between.